Following are 7 T cell receptor beta chains from one sample sequenced in a study of T-cell memory formation after mild COVID-19. From the 5' RACE reads, TCRdb called clonotypes with MiXCR, one entry per CDR3 protein. The table records 540,000 or so distinct CDR3 sequences, about 20% of them present only once. The sample consisted of PBMCs or a T cell subset sorted from them (not recorded which). These TCRs come from an adult woman who had mild COVID-19 (a few samples of this study predate the infection). Cell type and time point are not known.

This clonotype was seen many times. The gene calls are TRBV3-1 and TRBJ1-1; 10 nucleotides line up with TRBD1. Per the germline V gene, CDR1 is LGHDT and CDR2 is YNNKEL (reference sequence). With V trimmed by 4 bases and J by 5 bases, 4 bases remained unmatched. This CDR3 region has 14 residues. CDR3 in DNA: TGTGCCAGCAGCCTAGACAGGGGGCGGACTGAAGCTTTCTTT. This encodes CASSLDRGRTEAFF.

The chain couples TRBV20-1 to TRBJ1-2; D might be TRBD1 (5 bases). This CDR3 spans 9 amino acids. The V gene's germline CDR1 is DFQATT and CDR2 SNEGSKA (reference sequence). DNA for the CDR3: TGCGCGGATGGGGGTGGCTACACCTTC. The encoded protein is CADGGGYTF.

In DNA, the CDR3 is TGCGCCAGCAGCTTGGCGGAAGGACAGGACGGACTTTCTGAAGCTTTCTTT. Protein sequence: CASSLAEGQDGLSEAFF. The rearrangement joins TRBV5-1 to TRBJ1-1; 7 positions match TRBD1. The J segment lost 6 bases and the V segment lost 0 bases, leaving 14 bases of the junction unmatched. Germline CDR1 SGHRS, CDR2 YFSETQ. CDR3 length equals 17 residues.

This clonotype was detected once. This sequence joins TRBV20-1 and TRBJ2-4; D tentatively fits TRBD1 or TRBD2 (5 bases each). V dropped 5 bases and J dropped 0 bases, with 14 bases sitting between them. Germline V gives CDR1 DFQATT, CDR2 SNEGSKA (reference sequence). This CDR3 spans 15 amino acids. In nucleotides, the CDR3 is TGCAGTGCTGGTCCACCTGGGGGAGCCAAAAACATTCAGTACTTC. Amino acid sequence: CSAGPPGGAKNIQYF.

This chain connects TRBV7-6 to TRBJ1-6; D gene ambiguous. Germline lookup yields CDR1 SGHVS and CDR2 FNYEAQ. The V end was cut by 1 base, the J end by 8 bases, with 9 bases between. This CDR3 is 14 amino acids long. CDR3 sequence: CASSLVADYSPLHF. DNA of the CDR3: TGTGCCAGCAGCTTAGTGGCGGATTATTCACCCCTCCACTTT.

This rearrangement joins TRBV4-2 to TRBJ2-7, with D maybe TRBD2 (5 bases). Trimming cost V 0 bases and J 9 bases, with 12 bases left between them. Germline CDR1 is LGHNA and CDR2 is YNFKEQ. The CDR3 totals 13 residues. CDR3 loop: CASSQEDSGVQYF. The DNA of the CDR3 is TGTGCCAGCAGCCAAGAGGACTCCGGCGTGCAGTACTTC.

The genes are TRBV5-5 and TRBJ2-7; 10 bases fit TRBD1. In germline, CDR1 is SGHKS, CDR2 YYEKEE (reference sequence). The CDR3 runs to 15 residues. V lost 1 base to trimming and J lost 3 bases; unmatched junction nucleotides: 4. The CDR3 region is CASSLSGDRGYEQYF. Here the CDR3 DNA reads TGTGCCAGCAGCTTGTCCGGGGACAGGGGCTACGAGCAGTACTTC.